These T cell receptor beta chains were read from a single sample in a study of T-cell memory formation after mild COVID-19. TCRdb re-called the 5' RACE reads through MiXCR, storing one row per CDR3 protein. The sample contains about 360,000 distinct CDR3 sequences, around 14% of which appear only once. The sample was PBMCs or a T cell subset sorted from them (not recorded which). These receptors were taken from a man aged 18 to 35 who had mild COVID-19 (a few samples of this study predate the infection). Cell type and time point are not known. Both conserved end residues are part of each CDR3. Each record gives: clone size, J gene, D gene, V gene, CDR3 DNA, CDR3 protein. D genes are given only for firm matches. A clone size is listed for some rows: how often the clone was seen (once, few, many), or a class if it is expanded.

- TRBJ2-3 TRBD2 TRBV12-3/TRBV12-4 TGTGCCAGCAGGCTAGCGGAAAACACAGATACGCAGTATTTT CASRLAENTDTQYF
few TRBJ2-7 TRBD2 TRBV9 TGTGCCAGCAGCGTAGGGCCAGCGGGGGGAACCTACGAGCAGTACTTC CASSVGPAGGTYEQYF
- TRBJ1-5 - TRBV7-2 TGTGCCAGCAGCCCCGGACGAAGTAACGGTCAGCCCCAGCATTTT CASSPGRSNGQPQHF
few TRBJ2-2 - TRBV7-9 TGTGCCAGCAGCTTGCGACAATCGAACACCGGGGAGCTGTTTTTT CASSLRQSNTGELFF
few TRBJ1-1 - TRBV20-1 TGCAGTGCTAGAGTGACGATAGGGGGGAAGACTGAAGCTTTCTTT CSARVTIGGKTEAFF
few TRBJ2-1 - TRBV7-2 TGTGCCAGCAGCTTAAACGGGGGTATGAATGAGCAGTTCTTC CASSLNGGMNEQFF
- TRBJ2-1 TRBD1 TRBV6-2/TRBV6-3 TGTGCCAGCAGTTACTCACCGACAGGGCTAACCTACAATGAGCAGTTCTTC CASSYSPTGLTYNEQFF
- TRBJ2-1 TRBD1 TRBV9 TGTGCCAGCACCGGGACAGGGGTGGATAATGAGCAGTTCTTC CASTGTGVDNEQFF
- TRBJ1-6 - TRBV5-1 TGCGCCAGCAGCTTGGCCGGGCCCGGAGGGATTTCACCACTCCACTTT CASSLAGPGGISPLHF
few TRBJ2-7 TRBD1 TRBV13 TGTGCCAGCAGCTCACCGACAGGGCACGAGCAGTACTTC CASSSPTGHEQYF
many TRBJ2-3 TRBD1 TRBV2 TGTGCCAGCAGTAACTCTGGACAGGGGGGGGATACGCAGTATTTT CASSNSGQGGDTQYF
few TRBJ2-3 TRBD2 TRBV5-6 TGTGCCAGCAGCTTGGCGGCTAGCGGGGGCCTTCTCACAGATACGCAGTATTTT CASSLAASGGLLTDTQYF
- TRBJ2-2 - TRBV4-1 TGCGCCAGCAGGAGGGGACATTCCACCGGGGAGCTGTTTTTT CASRRGHSTGELFF
few TRBJ1-2 - TRBV20-1 TGCAGTGCTAGAGAGCGGGGAACGCTCTATGGCTACACCTTC CSARERGTLYGYTF
many TRBJ1-2 - TRBV27 TGTGCCAGCAGTTTTTCACGGTCCTATGGCTACACCTTC CASSFSRSYGYTF
- TRBJ2-7 - TRBV19 TGTGCCAGTAGTAACCCGGGACAAGGGTTCTCCTACGAGCAGTACTTC CASSNPGQGFSYEQYF
many TRBJ1-5 - TRBV7-3 TGTGCCAGCAGCTTAGATTTGGGTCAGCCCCAGCATTTT CASSLDLGQPQHF
few TRBJ1-5 TRBD1 TRBV12-3/TRBV12-4 TGTGCCAGCAGCCGAGGACAGGGGCATCAGCCCCAGCATTTT CASSRGQGHQPQHF
many TRBJ2-5 TRBD1 TRBV7-2 TGTGCCAGCAGCTTAGGAGCCCAGACAGGGATAGAGACCCAGTACTTC CASSLGAQTGIETQYF
few TRBJ1-2 TRBD1 TRBV7-2 TGTGCCAGCAGCTTAGCGACAGGGGTGGGCTATGGCTACACCTTC CASSLATGVGYGYTF
few TRBJ2-5 - TRBV7-6 TGTGCCAGCAGCTTAGAGGGCGGTAGAGTCTCACGGTGGGGGACCCAGTACTTC CASSLEGGRVSRWGTQYF
many TRBJ2-5 TRBD2 TRBV5-1 TGCGCCAGCAGCTCGCTAGCGGGGGGGACCCAAGAGACCCAGTACTTC CASSSLAGGTQETQYF
- TRBJ2-5 - TRBV7-2 TGTGCCAGCAGCCCTGGAGGAGCACAAGAGACCCAGTACTTC CASSPGGAQETQYF
- TRBJ2-3 TRBD2 TRBV7-2 TGTGCCAGCAGCTCCGGGACTAGCGGGGGGGTGCAGTATTTT CASSSGTSGGVQYF
- TRBJ1-2 - TRBV6-5 TGTGCCAGCAGACAAGGGAATATTGGCTATGGCTACACCTTC CASRQGNIGYGYTF
- TRBJ2-2 - TRBV9 TGTGCCAGCAGCGTAGGTAGCACCGGGGAGCTGTTTTTT CASSVGSTGELFF
- TRBJ2-1 TRBD1 TRBV28 TGTGCCAGCAGATCCGGACAGGGGCACAATGAGCAGTTCTTC CASRSGQGHNEQFF
- TRBJ2-2 - TRBV6-5 TGTGCCAGCAGTTCCAGGCGAGCGGGCGGGGAGCTGTTTTTT CASSSRRAGGELFF
few TRBJ2-5 - TRBV5-5 TGTGCCAGCAGCCCTGGACAGATACCGCATCAAGAGACCCAGTACTTC CASSPGQIPHQETQYF
few TRBJ2-1 TRBD1 TRBV27 TGTGCCAGCAGTGCCCCGAGACAGGGGGCCTATGAGCAGTTCTTC CASSAPRQGAYEQFF
- TRBJ2-7 - TRBV6-2/TRBV6-3 TGTGCCAGCAGCACCTTCGACGGAACTGAACCCTACGAGCAGTACTTC CASSTFDGTEPYEQYF
many TRBJ2-5 TRBD2 TRBV7-2 TGTGCCAGCAGCTTACTAGCGGCTTATGAGACCCAGTACTTC CASSLLAAYETQYF
few TRBJ1-6 TRBD1 TRBV6-1 TGTGCCAGCAGTGACGGTCGGACAGGGGGTAATTCACCCCTCCACTTT CASSDGRTGGNSPLHF
few TRBJ2-3 - TRBV5-1 TGCGCCAGCAGCTTATTTTTGTCTGGTTCGGATACGCAGTATTTT CASSLFLSGSDTQYF
few TRBJ2-1 - TRBV7-3 TGTGCCAGCAGCTTAACAAGGGCCGGCCGCAATGAGCAGTTCTTC CASSLTRAGRNEQFF
few TRBJ2-3 TRBD2 TRBV6-5 TGTGCCAGCAGTTACCTACCCGCACCCCCGGGACTAGCAACGGATACGCAGTATTTT CASSYLPAPPGLATDTQYF
many TRBJ2-1 TRBD2 TRBV5-1 TGCGCCAGCAGCATCGCGGGGCCCGGGGGGAGTGAGCAGTTCTTC CASSIAGPGGSEQFF
few TRBJ1-6 - TRBV6-5 TGTGCCAGCAGTTACGACGGAACTAATTCACCCCTCCACTTT CASSYDGTNSPLHF
many TRBJ1-5 - TRBV7-2 TGTGCCAGCAGCTTATTGGGTCCCAATCAGCCCCAGCATTTT CASSLLGPNQPQHF
few TRBJ2-3 - TRBV4-3 TGCGCCAGCAGCCAAGATCAGCGGGTCACAGATACGCAGTATTTT CASSQDQRVTDTQYF
many TRBJ2-5 - TRBV5-6 TGTGCCAGCAGCTTGGCCCGAGGGAGGGAGACCCAGTACTTC CASSLARGRETQYF